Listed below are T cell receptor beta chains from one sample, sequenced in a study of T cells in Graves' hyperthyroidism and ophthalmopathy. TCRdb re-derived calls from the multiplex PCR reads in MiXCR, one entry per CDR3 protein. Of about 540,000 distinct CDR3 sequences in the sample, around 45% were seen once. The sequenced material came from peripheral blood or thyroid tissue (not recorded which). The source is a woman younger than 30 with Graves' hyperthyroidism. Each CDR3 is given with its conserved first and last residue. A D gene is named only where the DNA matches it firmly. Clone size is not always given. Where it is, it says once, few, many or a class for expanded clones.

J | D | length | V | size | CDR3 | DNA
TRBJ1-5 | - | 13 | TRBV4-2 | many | CASSQGAGQPQHF | TGTGCCAGCAGCCAAGGAGCTGGCCAGCCCCAGCATTTT
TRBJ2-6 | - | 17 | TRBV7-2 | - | CASSLDQGGGRGYTLTF | TGTGCCAGCAGCTTAGACCAGGGTGGAGGTCGGGGCTACACCCTGACTTTC
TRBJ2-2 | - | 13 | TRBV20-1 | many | CSARDGGTGELFF | TGCAGTGCTAGAGATGGGGGCACCGGGGAGCTGTTTTTT
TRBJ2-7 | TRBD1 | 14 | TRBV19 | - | CASSRTGETGELYF | TGTGCCAGTAGCCGTACAGGGGAGACCGGGGAGCTGTACTTC
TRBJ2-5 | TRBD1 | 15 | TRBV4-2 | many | CASSRLGQAQETQYF | TGTGCCAGCAGCCGCCTAGGACAGGCCCAAGAGACCCAGTACTTC
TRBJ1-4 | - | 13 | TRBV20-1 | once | CSAINGAGEKLFF | TGCAGTGCCATTAACGGGGCGGGGGAAAAACTGTTTTTT
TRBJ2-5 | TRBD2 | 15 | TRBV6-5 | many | CASSPRGGKVETQYF | TGTGCCAGCAGTCCCCGGGGAGGGAAGGTGGAGACCCAGTACTTC
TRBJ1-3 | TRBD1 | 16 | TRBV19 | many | CATTGTGNSFGNTIYF | TGTGCTACGACAGGGACAGGAAATTCATTCGGAAACACCATATATTTT
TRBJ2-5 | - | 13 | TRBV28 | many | CASHSQGLETQYF | TGTGCCAGCCATAGTCAGGGTTTAGAGACCCAGTACTTC
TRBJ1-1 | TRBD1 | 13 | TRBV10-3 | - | CAISETRTGRAFF | TGTGCCATCAGTGAGACGAGGACAGGGAGAGCTTTCTTT
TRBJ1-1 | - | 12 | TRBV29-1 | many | CSVARFGVQAFF | TGCAGCGTTGCCCGATTCGGGGTCCAGGCTTTCTTT
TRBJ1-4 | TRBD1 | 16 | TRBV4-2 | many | CASSQDLGTANEKLFF | TGTGCCAGCAGCCAAGATTTAGGGACAGCTAATGAAAAACTGTTTTTT
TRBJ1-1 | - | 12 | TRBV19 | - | CASSPGWTEAFF | TGTGCCAGCTCCCCAGGGTGGACTGAAGCTTTCTTT
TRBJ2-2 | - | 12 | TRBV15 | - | CATSRIAGELFF | TGTGCCACCAGCAGAATTGCCGGGGAGCTGTTTTTT
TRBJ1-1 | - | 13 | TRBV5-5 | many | CASSPWKNTEAFF | TGTGCCAGCAGCCCGTGGAAGAACACTGAAGCTTTCTTT
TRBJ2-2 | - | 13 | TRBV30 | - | CAWNQGSTGELFF | TGTGCCTGGAACCAGGGGAGCACCGGGGAGCTGTTTTTT
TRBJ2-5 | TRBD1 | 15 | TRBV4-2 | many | CASSHGQGEQETQYF | TGTGCCAGCAGCCATGGGCAGGGGGAGCAAGAGACCCAGTACTTC
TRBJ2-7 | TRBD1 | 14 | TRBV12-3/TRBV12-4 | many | CASSRWDREYEQYF | TGTGCCAGCAGCCGATGGGACAGGGAGTACGAGCAGTACTTC
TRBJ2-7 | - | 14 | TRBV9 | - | CASSVADSTYEQYF | TGTGCCAGCAGCGTAGCTGACAGTACCTACGAGCAGTACTTC
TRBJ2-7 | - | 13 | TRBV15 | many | CATSPGVYYEQYF | TGTGCCACCAGCCCCGGGGTGTACTACGAGCAGTACTTC